This is a list of T cell receptor beta chains from one sample in a study of control samples from healthy donors and cancer patients. The method was immunoSEQ multiplex PCR; TCRdb's version includes in-frame clones alone and lacks a portion of them. The sample contains 250,000 to 300,000 clones, approximately 80% of which appear only once. The sample was PBMCs. These receptors all stem from a woman in her fifties or sixties with lung cancer. Both conserved end residues are part of each CDR3. D genes are given only for firm matches. Expanded clones get a size class; other rows say once, few or many, or leave the size out.

d_call	j_call	cdr3_length	clone_size	v_call	cdr3_aa	cdr3_nt
TRBD1	TRBJ1-6	14	-	TRBV7-9	CASSRDSTNSPLHF	TGTGCCAGCAGCCGGGACAGCACAAATTCACCCCTCCACTTT
-	TRBJ2-1	13	-	TRBV5-5	CASSLMRGNEQFF	TGTGCCAGCAGCTTGATGAGGGGAAATGAGCAGTTCTTC
-	TRBJ1-2	14	-	TRBV27	CASRAPTGIYGYTF	TGTGCCAGCAGAGCCCCGACAGGAATCTATGGCTACACCTTC
TRBD1	TRBJ1-2	13	-	TRBV6-5	CASSPRQGRGYTF	TGTGCCAGCAGTCCCAGACAGGGAAGAGGCTACACCTTC
-	TRBJ1-5	16	-	TRBV11-3	CASSLASDRFRGAQHF	TGTGCCAGCAGCTTAGCGTCCGACAGGTTTCGGGGGGCCCAGCATTTT
-	TRBJ2-7	14	-	TRBV28	CATVRLTESYEQYF	TGTGCCACCGTGAGATTGACGGAATCCTACGAGCAGTACTTC
TRBD2	TRBJ2-3	15	-	TRBV6-5	CASRLAGAGTDTQYF	TGTGCCAGCAGACTAGCGGGGGCGGGCACAGATACGCAGTATTTT
TRBD2	TRBJ2-5	16	-	TRBV6-1	CASSEWGLAGLETQYF	TGTGCCAGCAGTGAATGGGGACTAGCGGGGTTGGAGACCCAGTACTTC
-	TRBJ2-7	13	once	TRBV7-3	CASSLGEYYEQYF	TGTGCCAGCAGCTTAGGAGAGTACTACGAGCAGTACTTC
TRBD2	TRBJ2-1	16	-	TRBV7-9	CASSLRWGTSGSEQFF	TGTGCCAGCAGCTTAAGGTGGGGGACTAGCGGCAGTGAGCAGTTCTTC
-	TRBJ2-4	16	-	TRBV2	CASSQDRSPGDVIQYF	TGTGCCAGCAGTCAAGACAGGTCCCCAGGGGACGTCATTCAGTACTTC
TRBD1	TRBJ2-1	14	-	TRBV6-5	CASSLDRGRNEQFF	TGTGCCAGCAGTTTGGACAGGGGTCGAAATGAGCAGTTCTTC
TRBD2	TRBJ2-1	15	-	TRBV6-2/TRBV6-3	CASSYGTSGINEQFF	TGTGCCAGCAGTTACGGGACTAGCGGGATCAATGAGCAGTTCTTC
-	TRBJ1-3	18	-	TRBV7-9	CASSPNEILGDSGNTIYF	TGTGCCAGCAGCCCTAATGAAATACTAGGGGACTCTGGAAACACCATATATTTT
-	TRBJ1-1	13	-	TRBV6-5	CASTNPETYGGFF	TGTGCCAGCACCAACCCCGAGACTTATGGCGGTTTCTTT
-	TRBJ1-5	13	few	TRBV10-3	CAISRDSNQPQHF	TGTGCCATCAGTCGGGATAGCAATCAGCCCCAGCATTTT
-	TRBJ1-6	19	-	TRBV12-5	CASGSTTRGLLLSDSPLHF	TGTGCTAGTGGTTCCACCACGAGGGGACTTCTTCTATCGGATTCACCCCTCCACTTT
-	TRBJ1-6	15	-	TRBV9	CASSVGGSYNSPLHF	TGTGCCAGCAGCGTAGGTGGCTCCTATAATTCACCCCTCCACTTT
TRBD1	TRBJ2-2	16	-	TRBV7-3	CASSITGGSNTGELFF	TGTGCCAGCAGCATTACAGGGGGCTCGAACACCGGGGAGCTGTTTTTT
TRBD1	TRBJ1-2	14	-	TRBV19	CASSSPTGRYGYTF	TGTGCCAGTAGTTCCCCGACAGGGCGGTATGGCTACACCTTC
TRBD2	TRBJ2-1	16	-	TRBV5-1	CASSFPLAGDYNEQFF	TGCGCCAGCAGCTTCCCACTAGCGGGGGACTACAATGAGCAGTTCTTC
-	TRBJ1-3	17	-	TRBV10-3	CAISDRETIFPGNTIYF	TGTGCCATCAGTGATAGGGAGACAATATTTCCTGGAAACACCATATATTTT
-	TRBJ2-5	13	-	TRBV9	CASSEGPQETQYF	TGTGCCAGCAGCGAGGGACCGCAAGAGACCCAGTACTTC
-	TRBJ2-2	12	-	TRBV28	CASSLGLGELFF	TGTGCCAGCAGTTTAGGACTCGGGGAGCTGTTTTTT
-	TRBJ2-5	14	-	TRBV5-4	CASSLGSEQETQYF	TGTGCCAGCAGCTTGGGGTCGGAACAAGAGACCCAGTACTTC
-	TRBJ1-5	14	-	TRBV5-6	CASSLRLDNQPQHF	TGTGCCAGCAGCTTACGGTTAGACAATCAGCCCCAGCATTTT
TRBD2	TRBJ2-1	17	once	TRBV13	CASSIETWGEGYNEQFF	TGTGCCAGCAGCATCGAGACCTGGGGGGAGGGCTACAATGAGCAGTTCTTC
-	TRBJ2-6	13	-	TRBV11-3	CASSWSGANVLTF	TGTGCCAGCAGCTGGTCTGGGGCCAACGTCCTGACTTTC
TRBD1	TRBJ2-7	12	-	TRBV29-1	CSARQGSYEQYF	TGCAGCGCTAGACAGGGCTCCTACGAGCAGTACTTC
-	TRBJ1-1	12	-	TRBV30	CAWSSSATEAFF	TGTGCCTGGAGTAGCAGTGCCACTGAAGCTTTCTTT
-	TRBJ1-5	16	-	TRBV24-1	CATSPGGRRTSQPQHF	TGTGCCACCAGTCCTGGAGGCCGGCGGACGAGTCAGCCCCAGCATTTT
TRBD1	TRBJ1-6	12	-	TRBV29-1	CSAGTGDSPLHF	TGCAGCGCTGGGACAGGGGATTCACCCCTCCACTTT